This TCR beta chain was obtained from a study of blood T cell repertoires in COVID-19. For the study at large: The analysed material was cDNA or gDNA that came from T cells, B-cell-depleted T cells, or PBMCs.

V was trimmed by 0 bases and J by 7 bases, leaving 11 bases between them. Germline lookup yields CDR1 SGHKS and CDR2 YYEKEE (reference sequence). CDR3 length: 14 amino acids. The table came from immunoSEQ multiplex PCR; TCRdb's copy has only in-frame clones and leaves some out. The table lists 95,000 to 100,000 clones, around 85% of them singletons. The sequence came from a woman older than 75 with acute or convalescent COVID-19. The chain has TRBV5-5 and TRBJ1-5; D may be TRBD1 (6 bases). The source material was peripheral blood. CDR3 nucleotides: TGTGCCAGCAGCTTGGAAGGGGGTAGCCAGCCCCAGCATTTT. It codes for CASSLEGGSQPQHF.